This TCR beta chain was captured by sequencing in a study of shared clonotypes between healthy human individuals (TCRdb year 2020). General notes on the study: A couple of women and a few men aged 18 to 49 years were included in the cohort. Libraries were prepared and TCR repertoires were sequenced by different laboratories using diverse techniques, in order to increase sequencing depth and limit assay-specific biases. Blood TCR repertoires of a handful of healthy adults were deeply sequenced to estimate repertoire size and the extent of clonotype sharing between individuals. Between about 0.8 and 9 billion PBMCs per donor were obtained by leukapheresis. For each donor, CD4 naive and CD4 memory were each given three plates, CD8 naive was given two plates, and CD8 memory was given one plate. The research as a whole found: Pairwise subsampling led to the expectation that sequencing depth would affect the degree of clonotype sharing among donors. The small number of donors limited the genetic and exposure-history diversity represented. When a handful of donors were compared, the shared fraction of clonotypes was 5% to 6.5% for naive CD4, less than 4% for naive CD8, roughly 2.5% for memory CD4, and 0.4% for memory CD8. Larger estimated clonotype richness was generally found for naive subsets than for memory subsets. Sampling was limited to blood, and TCR repertoires in tissue likely differ from TCR repertoires in blood. Even with the large sequencing depth, rarefaction of the sorted-subset datasets indicated that sequencing was incomplete. Compared with non-shared clonotypes, clonotypes shared by all four sorted-subset donors had higher generation probabilities.

In regard to this clone: Its antigen has not been determined. The sample holds no much larger clone one base away, and base qualities are not on file. The same CDR3 is also encoded by other DNA sequences in this sample.

CD8 naive samples were CD45RO-negative cells positively selected for CCR7, giving a CD45RA+CCR7+ population that excluded TemRA cells. Healthy HIV-negative adults with no recently reported acute infections or vaccinations were included as donors. Only Caucasian adults living in Nashville, Tennessee, USA were represented among the donors. After blood collection by leukapheresis, PBMCs were isolated using Ficoll-Histopaque density gradient centrifugation and then cryopreserved in the vapor phase of liquid nitrogen. Analytical flow cytometry was used to check the purity and quantity of every magnetically sorted T cell population. Genomic DNA was isolated from every sorted fraction and measured by UV absorbance on a Nanodrop 2000c. Here V drops 6 bases and J drops 4 bases, and the junction holds 0 bases not matched to any gene. CDR1 and CDR2 are drawn from the germline V gene: WSHSY, SAAADI. From cysteine to phenylalanine, the CDR3 is 11 amino acids long. Just the 33-base CDR3 DNA is kept, in frame starting at base 1.

Using the deep immunoSEQ assay, TCR CDR3 regions were amplified from genomic DNA by multiplex PCR. Extracted genomic DNA from each cell subset was spread evenly across all wells of several immunoSEQ 96-well plates, with each plate serving as a replicate. For sorted subsets, each replicate PCR was loaded with about 200 ng genomic DNA, equivalent to some 31,000 T cell genomes. Purified libraries were measured with a Qubit 3.0 fluorometer, size-checked on a Bioanalyzer 2100, and measured again with the KAPA Library Quantification kit. A separate single-read 150-cycle Illumina NextSeq 550 flow cell was used to sequence each immunoSEQ 96-well plate. In the authors' own workflow: Because the immunoSEQ output held only junctional sequences and lacked quality scores, the filtering could not match the filtering applied to full-length reads. Sequences were annotated with PyIR, a Python wrapper for IgBLAST v1.9, and V/J genes and CDR3 were assigned using IMGT germline references. Reads were filtered out if the reads had weak V/J assignments (E-value above 1e-6), no CDR3, stop codons, out-of-frame junctions, or ambiguous translated residues. V3J clonotypes were defined by identical inferred V gene, J gene, and CDR3 amino acid sequence. Percentage overlap between repertoires was computed as shared unique clonotypes divided by the size of the smaller repertoire. Richness of each repertoire was evaluated using RTK rarefaction, the Chao1 estimator, and Recon v2.1 estimates of unobserved clonotypes. Generation probabilities were computed with OLGA for all TCRbeta clonotypes obtained by the gDNA method from several donors. The clones in this table, taken by TCRdb from immuneACCESS, are in-frame only. Not every clone is retained; where verified, under half of the shortfall comes from an unresolved V gene, and the cause of the rest is unknown. The DNA gave D and trimming, while V, J and clone size come from that table. This sample comprises about 2 million clones, over 85% of them detected only once. The biggest ten clones account for around 1.1% of the sample.

This TCR was sampled from a man younger than 30 in good health. The rearranged chain carries TRBV10-2 and TRBJ2-7; TRBD1 matches 7 bases in the middle. Material: naive CD8+ T cells sorted from blood. The cell subset or site label, read with the paper, signifies: CD45RA+CCR7+. The CDR3 is CASSRGYEQYF. The DNA sequence reads TGCGCCAGCAGCAGGGGGTACGAGCAGTACTTC.